These 13 T cell receptor beta chains were all obtained from the same sample, sequenced in a study of blood T cell repertoires in COVID-19. Sequencing used immunoSEQ multiplex PCR; TCRdb keeps in-frame clones, though not all of them. There are some 320,000 clones in the sample; 89% occur only once, and roughly 5% lies in the top ten. Sample: PBMCs or T cells enriched from blood (not recorded which). The origin of the receptors is a man in his fifties or sixties who had recovered from COVID-19.

This clone was seen just once. V is TRBV28 and J is TRBJ1-5; 10 positions agree with TRBD1. Germline assignment: CDR1 MDHEN and CDR2 SYDVKM. V shed 7 bases, J shed 3 bases, and the junction held 6 bases outside the gene matches. This CDR3 contains 15 residues. CDR3 sequence reads: CASTPGQGINQPQHF. CDR3 sequence (DNA): TGTGCCAGCACTCCGGGACAGGGGATCAATCAGCCCCAGCATTTT.

This chain connects TRBV5-1 to TRBJ2-1, with 7 bases fitting TRBD2. This CDR3 comprises 15 residues. Germline trimming cut 2 bases from V and 4 bases from J; bases unmatched to any gene: 6. The germline CDR1 and CDR2 sequences are SGHRS and YFSETQ. The chain's CDR3 is CASSLISGTYNEQFF. DNA for the CDR3: TGCGCCAGCAGCTTAATCAGCGGGACTTACAATGAGCAGTTCTTC.

V gene TRBV28 combines with J gene TRBJ2-7, with TRBD2 identical over 13 bases. With 3 bases clipped from V and 9 bases from J, the junction kept 5 bases outside the gene matches. CDR3 length: 14 amino acids. Per the germline V gene, CDR1 is MDHEN and CDR2 is SYDVKM. Here the CDR3 reads CASSFGLAGVGQYF. CDR3 coding DNA: TGTGCCAGCAGTTTTGGACTAGCGGGAGTGGGGCAGTACTTC.

V gene TRBV18 combines with J gene TRBJ1-1, with D possibly TRBD1 on 5 matching bases. This CDR3 region has 14 residues. V lost 1 base and J lost 4, with 10 bases in between. Germline assignment: CDR1 KGHSH and CDR2 LQKENI. CDR3 nucleotide sequence: TGTGCCAGCTCACCACAGGGGCGAGGCACTGAAGCTTTCTTT. This encodes CASSPQGRGTEAFF.

The J gene is TRBJ2-3, the V gene TRBV7-3, with 8 bases fitting TRBD1. From germline, CDR1 is SGHTA and CDR2 FQGTGA. V trimming: 2 bases; J trimming: 2 bases; junction bases outside the gene matches: 0. This CDR3 is built from 14 residues. CDR3: CASSLQGATDTQYF. The CDR3 DNA reads TGTGCCAGCAGCTTACAGGGGGCCACAGATACGCAGTATTTT.

This sequence joins TRBV9 and TRBJ2-7; 7 bases fit TRBD2. The CDR3 extends over 15 amino acids. CDR1 SGDLS and CDR2 YYNGEE come from the germline V gene. The V and J ends lost 6 bases and 6 bases, in that order; junction bases with no gene match: 15. The DNA for the CDR3 is TGTGCCAGCACCCCTCGGGCGGGAGACCGGTCCGAGCAGTACTTC. Encoded protein: CASTPRAGDRSEQYF.

The J gene is TRBJ2-3, the V gene TRBV6-1; D is perhaps TRBD2 (6 bases). The CDR3 spans 19 residues. The germline CDR1 and CDR2 sequences are MNHNS and SASEGT. Between the trimmed V and J ends, which lost 3 bases and 3 bases, there was a span of 25 bases. The CDR3 sequence: CASSDLRGSRRAKTDTQYF. The CDR3 DNA reads TGTGCCAGCAGTGATCTGAGGGGATCCAGGAGGGCCAAAACAGATACGCAGTATTTT.

V gene TRBV4-1 combines with J gene TRBJ1-2; TRBD1 agrees at 11 bases. The CDR3 has 15 residues. The V and J ends lost 3 bases and 6 bases, in that order; junction bases with no gene match: 6. The V gene's germline CDR1 is MGHRA and CDR2 YSYEKL. CDR3 sequence: CASSHLDRGLNGYTF. Here the CDR3 DNA reads TGCGCCAGCAGCCACTTGGACAGGGGGCTCAATGGCTACACCTTC.

The rearrangement uses TRBV6-5 and TRBJ2-7; a possible D gene is TRBD2 (6 bases). The CDR3 is made up of 12 amino acids. The germline V and J ends were trimmed by 8 bases and 1 base, with 9 bases remaining between them. Per the germline V gene, CDR1 is MNHEY and CDR2 is SVGAGI. The CDR3, as DNA: TGTGCCAGCGGGAGGATTTCCTACGAGCAGTACTTC. Translated, it gives CASGRISYEQYF.

CDR3 DNA sequence: TGTGCCAGCAGCACGGACAGAGAAAATGAAAAACTGTTTTTT. This encodes CASSTDRENEKLFF. The rearrangement links TRBV7-2 to TRBJ1-4; possible D gene TRBD1, 6 bases. The germline gives CDR1 SGHTA, CDR2 FQGNSA. The CDR3 sequence is 14 residues long. V was clipped by 5 bases and J by 5 bases, with 12 bases between them. Together with reference TRBV7-2 and TRBJ1-4, the CDR3 gives the full variable domain: GAGVSQSPSNKVTEKGKDVELRCDPISGHTALYWYRQSLGQGLEFLIYFQGNSAPDKSGLPSDRFSAERTGGSVSTLTIQRTQQEDSAVYLCASSTDRENEKLFFGSGTQLSVL.

The CDR3 bases are TGTGCCTGGAGTCAGGTTGAAGCTTTCTTT. Amino acids: CAWSQVEAFF. J is TRBJ1-1 and V is TRBV30; no reliable D call. Trimming took off 2 bases at V and 7 bases at J, with 5 bases between the two ends. Looked up from germline, CDR1 is GTSNPN and CDR2 is SVGIG (reference sequence). This CDR3 spans 10 amino acids. The full variable domain, its missing parts supplied by reference TRBV30 and TRBJ1-1, is SQTIHQWPATLVQPVGSPLSLECTVEGTSNPNLYWYRQAAGRGLQLLFYSVGIGQISSEVPQNLSASRPQDRQFILSSKKLLLSDSGFYLCAWSQVEAFFGQGTRLTVV.

In this sample, this clone turned up a few times. The sample carries other DNA sequences with the same CDR3. The CDR3 DNA follows: TGCGCCAGCAGCTTGGCAGTCAATCAGCCCCAGCATTTT. Amino acid sequence: CASSLAVNQPQHF. The rearrangement joins TRBV5-1 to TRBJ1-5; no definite D call. Germline CDR1 and CDR2: SGHRS and YFSETQ. V was trimmed by 0 bases and J by 3 bases, leaving 4 bases between them. The length of the CDR3 is 13 residues.

This chain uses TRBV6-2 or TRBV6-3 with TRBJ2-1; 8 bases agree with TRBD2. The V and J ends lost 2 bases and 8 bases, in that order; junction bases with no gene match: 20. CDR1 and CDR2 from the germline V gene are MNHEY and SVGEGT. The CDR3 loop spans 19 amino acids. The CDR3 DNA reads as TGTGCCAGCAGTTACGGCCTGGGGTCGAGCGGGAGTGGCGTAGATGAGCAGTTCTTC. Translation gives CASSYGLGSSGSGVDEQFF.